The rows below give T cell receptor beta chains drawn from one sample of a study of shared clonotypes between healthy human individuals. The assay was immunoSEQ multiplex PCR, and TCRdb's table has in-frame clones only and misses some. Of about 1.5 million clones listed, roughly 98% are singletons. Material for sequencing was naive CD4+ T cells sorted from blood. The receptors here all came from a man aged 25 to 45 in good health. Each CDR3 is given with its conserved first and last residue. Fields, in order: J gene, clone size, V gene, D gene, CDR3 DNA, CDR3 protein. D genes are given only for firm matches. Rows may omit the clone size; those that give it use once, few, many or a size class.

j_call: TRBJ2-7; clone_size: -; v_call: TRBV28; d_call: -; cdr3_nt: TGTGCCAGCAGTTTACCCCTCAACGAGCAGTACTTC; cdr3_aa: CASSLPLNEQYF
j_call: TRBJ1-1; clone_size: -; v_call: TRBV28; d_call: TRBD1; cdr3_nt: TGTGCCAGCAGGCCGGGACAGACCCAAAGCATGAACACTGAAGCTTTCTTT; cdr3_aa: CASRPGQTQSMNTEAFF
j_call: TRBJ2-7; clone_size: -; v_call: TRBV11-2; d_call: -; cdr3_nt: TGTGCCAGCAGCCGCGAGATGGGACGGTACGAGCAGTACTTC; cdr3_aa: CASSREMGRYEQYF
j_call: TRBJ2-7; clone_size: -; v_call: TRBV4-1; d_call: TRBD1; cdr3_nt: TGCGCCAGCAGCCAGGCGGACAGGGGACGAGGGCAGTACTTC; cdr3_aa: CASSQADRGRGQYF
j_call: TRBJ2-1; clone_size: -; v_call: TRBV20-1; d_call: -; cdr3_nt: TGCAGTGCCCCCCGGTACAATGAGCAGTTCTTC; cdr3_aa: CSAPRYNEQFF
j_call: TRBJ1-5; clone_size: -; v_call: TRBV19; d_call: -; cdr3_nt: TGTGCCAGTAGTATCCCCTCATTGGTTCCCCAGCATTTT; cdr3_aa: CASSIPSLVPQHF
j_call: TRBJ2-2; clone_size: -; v_call: TRBV15; d_call: TRBD2; cdr3_nt: TGTGCCACCAGCAGAGACCCCAGCGGGGCCGGGGAGCTGTTTTTT; cdr3_aa: CATSRDPSGAGELFF
j_call: TRBJ2-7; clone_size: -; v_call: TRBV15; d_call: -; cdr3_nt: TGTGCCACCAGCAGAGGACAGTCAGACGAGCAGTACTTC; cdr3_aa: CATSRGQSDEQYF
j_call: TRBJ2-5; clone_size: -; v_call: TRBV28; d_call: TRBD2; cdr3_nt: TGTGCCAGCAGTTTAGGACTAGCGGGAGCCCACCCCCTCCAAGAGACCCAGTACTTC; cdr3_aa: CASSLGLAGAHPLQETQYF
j_call: TRBJ1-4; clone_size: -; v_call: TRBV7-9; d_call: -; cdr3_nt: TGTGCCAGCAGCTTAACTGAAAAACTGTTTTTT; cdr3_aa: CASSLTEKLFF
j_call: TRBJ1-2; clone_size: -; v_call: TRBV18; d_call: TRBD1; cdr3_nt: TGTGCCAGCTCACCCGGGACAGTAGACTATGGCTACACCTTC; cdr3_aa: CASSPGTVDYGYTF
j_call: TRBJ2-7; clone_size: -; v_call: TRBV9; d_call: TRBD1; cdr3_nt: TGTGCCAGCAGCCTCGGGACAGTCACCTACGAGCAGTACTTC; cdr3_aa: CASSLGTVTYEQYF
j_call: TRBJ2-1; clone_size: -; v_call: TRBV29-1; d_call: -; cdr3_nt: TGCAGCGTTCGGCGGGGACGGAATTACAATGAGCAGTTCTTC; cdr3_aa: CSVRRGRNYNEQFF
j_call: TRBJ2-1; clone_size: -; v_call: TRBV5-1; d_call: TRBD2; cdr3_nt: TGCGCCAGCAGCTTGGCCCTAGCGGGAACCAATGAGCAGTTCTTC; cdr3_aa: CASSLALAGTNEQFF
j_call: TRBJ2-6; clone_size: -; v_call: TRBV19; d_call: TRBD1; cdr3_nt: TGTGCCACCTCTCGGGGACAGGGGCGCCCCGGGGCCAACGTCCTGACTTTC; cdr3_aa: CATSRGQGRPGANVLTF
j_call: TRBJ2-7; clone_size: -; v_call: TRBV28; d_call: -; cdr3_nt: TGTGCCAGCAGTTTACCCCTCGGGCTAGACTCCTACGAGCAGTACTTC; cdr3_aa: CASSLPLGLDSYEQYF
j_call: TRBJ2-6; clone_size: -; v_call: TRBV28; d_call: TRBD1; cdr3_nt: TGTGCCAGCAGCCGTACAGGGGGCTTATCTGGGGCCAACGTCCTGACTTTC; cdr3_aa: CASSRTGGLSGANVLTF
j_call: TRBJ2-5; clone_size: -; v_call: TRBV29-1; d_call: -; cdr3_nt: TGCAGCGTCGGCTGGACAGTCGAAGAGACCCAGTACTTC; cdr3_aa: CSVGWTVEETQYF
j_call: TRBJ2-7; clone_size: -; v_call: TRBV7-8; d_call: TRBD1; cdr3_nt: TGTGCCAGCAGCTTATTGAGTCAGGGGGTTACCGAGCAGTACTTC; cdr3_aa: CASSLLSQGVTEQYF
j_call: TRBJ2-1; clone_size: -; v_call: TRBV19; d_call: -; cdr3_nt: TGTGCCAGTAGTACCGCCGGGATTGAGCAGTTCTTC; cdr3_aa: CASSTAGIEQFF
j_call: TRBJ1-3; clone_size: few; v_call: TRBV5-4; d_call: -; cdr3_nt: TGTGCCAGCAGCTCGACAGTTACTGGAAACACCATATATTTT; cdr3_aa: CASSSTVTGNTIYF
j_call: TRBJ2-7; clone_size: -; v_call: TRBV7-2; d_call: TRBD2; cdr3_nt: TGTGCCAGCAGCTTAGGACTAGCGGCATACGAGCAGTACTTC; cdr3_aa: CASSLGLAAYEQYF
j_call: TRBJ2-5; clone_size: -; v_call: TRBV7-9; d_call: -; cdr3_nt: TGTGCCAGCAGCCCTTCGGGGCCCCAAGAGACCCAGTACTTC; cdr3_aa: CASSPSGPQETQYF
j_call: TRBJ2-2; clone_size: once; v_call: TRBV19; d_call: -; cdr3_nt: TGTGCCAGTAGTATAGGTCATCTAGGAAACACCGGGGAGCTGTTTTTT; cdr3_aa: CASSIGHLGNTGELFF
j_call: TRBJ2-1; clone_size: -; v_call: TRBV7-9; d_call: TRBD1; cdr3_nt: TGTGCCAGCAGCTTAGGTCGGGGACAGTACAATGAGCAGTTCTTC; cdr3_aa: CASSLGRGQYNEQFF
j_call: TRBJ1-5; clone_size: -; v_call: TRBV29-1; d_call: TRBD1; cdr3_nt: TGCAGCGCCCAGACAGGGCACAATCAGCCCCAGCATTTT; cdr3_aa: CSAQTGHNQPQHF
j_call: TRBJ2-2; clone_size: once; v_call: TRBV5-5; d_call: TRBD2; cdr3_nt: TGTGCTCCCACGGGGGGACTAGGAGGGGCCGGGGAGCTGTTTTTT; cdr3_aa: CAPTGGLGGAGELFF
j_call: TRBJ1-5; clone_size: -; v_call: TRBV5-1; d_call: TRBD1; cdr3_nt: TGCGCCAGCAGCGAGGGACAGACCAATCAGCCCCAGCATTTT; cdr3_aa: CASSEGQTNQPQHF
j_call: TRBJ2-7; clone_size: -; v_call: TRBV7-2; d_call: TRBD1; cdr3_nt: TGTGCCAGCAGCTTAGCCGGGACAGGGGGGACCTACGAGCAGTACTTC; cdr3_aa: CASSLAGTGGTYEQYF
j_call: TRBJ2-3; clone_size: -; v_call: TRBV5-4; d_call: TRBD1; cdr3_nt: TGTGCCAGCAGCCCCGGACAGGGCGGGGTGGATACGCAGTATTTT; cdr3_aa: CASSPGQGGVDTQYF
j_call: TRBJ2-5; clone_size: once; v_call: TRBV29-1; d_call: -; cdr3_nt: TGCAGCGTTCGAGGGCTAAGCCGAGAGACCCAGTACTTC; cdr3_aa: CSVRGLSRETQYF
j_call: TRBJ2-2; clone_size: -; v_call: TRBV27; d_call: TRBD2; cdr3_nt: TGTGCCAGCAGTCGAGAGGGACTAGCGGGTACCTACGCGAACACCGGGGAGCTGTTTTTT; cdr3_aa: CASSREGLAGTYANTGELFF
j_call: TRBJ1-4; clone_size: -; v_call: TRBV6-1; d_call: -; cdr3_nt: TGTGCCAGCAGGAGACTCGGGGAAAAACTGTTTTTT; cdr3_aa: CASRRLGEKLFF
j_call: TRBJ1-4; clone_size: -; v_call: TRBV7-2; d_call: -; cdr3_nt: TGTGCCAGCAGCTTAGACATACACGAAAAACTGTTTTTT; cdr3_aa: CASSLDIHEKLFF
j_call: TRBJ2-3; clone_size: -; v_call: TRBV15; d_call: TRBD2; cdr3_nt: TGTGCCACCAGCAGAGATCTAGCGGGGACCACAGATACGCAGTATTTT; cdr3_aa: CATSRDLAGTTDTQYF
j_call: TRBJ2-3; clone_size: once; v_call: TRBV4-1; d_call: TRBD1; cdr3_nt: TGCGCCAGCAGCCAAGTAGGGACAGGGGGCAGGGATACGCAGTATTTT; cdr3_aa: CASSQVGTGGRDTQYF
j_call: TRBJ2-1; clone_size: -; v_call: TRBV7-2; d_call: TRBD2; cdr3_nt: TGTGCCAGCAGCTTAATCGGACTAGCGTCCAATGAGCAGTTCTTC; cdr3_aa: CASSLIGLASNEQFF
j_call: TRBJ1-2; clone_size: -; v_call: TRBV6-5; d_call: -; cdr3_nt: TGTGCCAGCAGAGTGGGGAACTATGGCTACACCTTC; cdr3_aa: CASRVGNYGYTF
j_call: TRBJ2-1; clone_size: -; v_call: TRBV2; d_call: TRBD2; cdr3_nt: TGTGCCAGCAGTGAAGTGGGCGGGAGTTCGTTCAATGAGCAGTTCTTC; cdr3_aa: CASSEVGGSSFNEQFF
j_call: TRBJ2-3; clone_size: -; v_call: TRBV6-5; d_call: -; cdr3_nt: TGTGCCAGCACTCCCCCGGGGGGCTCGAATACGCAGTATTTT; cdr3_aa: CASTPPGGSNTQYF
j_call: TRBJ2-1; clone_size: -; v_call: TRBV9; d_call: TRBD2; cdr3_nt: TGTGCCAGCAGCGTAGGTTCGGGACTAGGTTACAATGAGCAGTTCTTC; cdr3_aa: CASSVGSGLGYNEQFF
j_call: TRBJ2-3; clone_size: -; v_call: TRBV11-3; d_call: TRBD1; cdr3_nt: TGTGCCAGCAGCTTAGCGACAGGGATTGGAACAGATACGCAGTATTTT; cdr3_aa: CASSLATGIGTDTQYF
j_call: TRBJ1-5; clone_size: few; v_call: TRBV19; d_call: -; cdr3_nt: TGTGCCAGTAGTACACAGGGTGCGGTTGTTCAGCCCCAGCATTTT; cdr3_aa: CASSTQGAVVQPQHF
j_call: TRBJ2-5; clone_size: -; v_call: TRBV10-3; d_call: -; cdr3_nt: TGTGCCATCAGTGAGAGCAGGACTATAACCGCGGACCAGTACTTC; cdr3_aa: CAISESRTITADQYF
j_call: TRBJ1-2; clone_size: -; v_call: TRBV14; d_call: TRBD1; cdr3_nt: TGTGCCAGCAGCCAGGACAGGGGGCTGGGAGATGGCTACACCTTC; cdr3_aa: CASSQDRGLGDGYTF
j_call: TRBJ1-3; clone_size: once; v_call: TRBV21-1; d_call: -; cdr3_nt: TGTGCCAGCAGCAAGTGGTCCGGGGGTTCTGGAAACACCATATATTTT; cdr3_aa: CASSKWSGGSGNTIYF
j_call: TRBJ2-1; clone_size: -; v_call: TRBV9; d_call: TRBD2; cdr3_nt: TGTGCCAGCAGCGTAGGGTCGGGAGGGGCCTACAATGAGCAGTTCTTC; cdr3_aa: CASSVGSGGAYNEQFF
j_call: TRBJ2-5; clone_size: -; v_call: TRBV9; d_call: TRBD1; cdr3_nt: TGTGCCAGCAGCGCTTTACCGCGACAGGGGCGAGAGACCCAGTACTTC; cdr3_aa: CASSALPRQGRETQYF
j_call: TRBJ1-2; clone_size: once; v_call: TRBV25-1; d_call: -; cdr3_nt: TGTGCCAGCAAGACCACTGGCAAGGATGGCTACACCTTC; cdr3_aa: CASKTTGKDGYTF
j_call: TRBJ2-5; clone_size: -; v_call: TRBV5-1; d_call: TRBD2; cdr3_nt: TGCGCCAGCAGCGCCACCGGGACTAGCCTACAAGAGACCCAGTACTTC; cdr3_aa: CASSATGTSLQETQYF
j_call: TRBJ2-1; clone_size: -; v_call: TRBV5-4; d_call: TRBD2; cdr3_nt: TGTGCCAGCAGCTTTACAGCGGGAGGGCGGGGTGAGCAGTTCTTC; cdr3_aa: CASSFTAGGRGEQFF
j_call: TRBJ2-1; clone_size: -; v_call: TRBV18; d_call: TRBD2; cdr3_nt: TGTGCCAGCTCACCACCTAGCGGGTACAATGAGCAGTTCTTC; cdr3_aa: CASSPPSGYNEQFF
j_call: TRBJ1-2; clone_size: -; v_call: TRBV5-1; d_call: TRBD1; cdr3_nt: TGCGCCAGCAGTGCCGGGACAGGACCATATGGCTACACCTTC; cdr3_aa: CASSAGTGPYGYTF
j_call: TRBJ1-2; clone_size: few; v_call: TRBV6-5; d_call: -; cdr3_nt: TGTGCCAGCAGAATGACAGCCGCTGGCTACACCTTC; cdr3_aa: CASRMTAAGYTF
j_call: TRBJ1-4; clone_size: -; v_call: TRBV28; d_call: TRBD1; cdr3_nt: TGTGCCAGCAGGACAGGGATTAATGAAAAACTGTTTTTT; cdr3_aa: CASRTGINEKLFF
j_call: TRBJ2-1; clone_size: -; v_call: TRBV5-6; d_call: TRBD1; cdr3_nt: TGTGCCACTAAACAGGGGGCTAATTTCAATGAGCAGTTCTTC; cdr3_aa: CATKQGANFNEQFF
j_call: TRBJ1-4; clone_size: once; v_call: TRBV28; d_call: -; cdr3_nt: TGTGCCAGCAGTTTACAGGACAGCCCCTTTAATGAAAAACTGTTTTTT; cdr3_aa: CASSLQDSPFNEKLFF
j_call: TRBJ2-5; clone_size: -; v_call: TRBV18; d_call: -; cdr3_nt: TGTGCCAGCTCACCCCTGCGAGGAGGCAGGTCAGAGACCCAGTACTTC; cdr3_aa: CASSPLRGGRSETQYF
j_call: TRBJ1-2; clone_size: -; v_call: TRBV15; d_call: TRBD1; cdr3_nt: TGTGCCACCAGCAGGCCTCCGGGACAGGGGGCCTATGGCTACACCTTC; cdr3_aa: CATSRPPGQGAYGYTF